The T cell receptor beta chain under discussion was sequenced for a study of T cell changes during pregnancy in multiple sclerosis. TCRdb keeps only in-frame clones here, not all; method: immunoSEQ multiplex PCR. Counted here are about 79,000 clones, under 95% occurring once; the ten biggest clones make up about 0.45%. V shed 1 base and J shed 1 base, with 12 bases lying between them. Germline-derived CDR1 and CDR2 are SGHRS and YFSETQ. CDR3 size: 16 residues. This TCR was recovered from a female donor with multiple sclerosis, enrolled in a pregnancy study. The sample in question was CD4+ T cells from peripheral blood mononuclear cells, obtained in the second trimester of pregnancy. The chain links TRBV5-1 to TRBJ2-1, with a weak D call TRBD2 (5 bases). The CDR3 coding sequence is TGCGCCAGCAGCTTGTTGGTGGGAGCTTCCTACAATGAGCAGTTCTTC. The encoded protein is CASSLLVGASYNEQFF.